This T cell receptor (beta chain) was sequenced during a study of blood T cells in healthy people across ages. Study context: About one barcoded beta molecule per two T cells was captured by template switching. Notes on the study in general: Measured against age, TCR beta diversity per million T cells decreased in a roughly linear manner.

Next came a second PCR, run for roughly 6 to 11 cycles, which used a sample-barcoded 5' primer along with a J-beta primer mix. TCRdb used MiXCR to reprocess the 5' RACE reads, holding one entry per CDR3 protein. The sample carries around 900,000 distinct CDR3 sequences, 25% to 35% recorded once. Germline CDR1 is DFQATT and CDR2 is SNEGSKA (reference sequence). Deletions cut 0 bases from V and 15 bases from J, with 21 bases between. The CDR3 totals 14 residues. Of note for this clonotype: The antigen remains unidentified.

The specimen sequenced was blood. The chain employs TRBV20-1 and TRBJ2-1; D is perhaps TRBD2 (6 bases). The receptor was isolated from a woman of 80 years or more in good health. The CDR3 sequence is CSARDSGVGETRFF. The CDR3 DNA is TGCAGTGCTAGAGATTCGGGGGTGGGGGAGACCCGGTTCTTC.